This T cell receptor beta chain was identified during a study of blood T cell repertoires in COVID-19. Participants spanned ages about 18 to 90 years and resided in about two dozen US areas. Which cohort a participant joined came from the clinical history participants gave. Recovered status in Cohort 3 required two negative PCRs, clearance, or symptom resolution. In the original analysis: Amplification with reference gene primers provided the estimates of nucleated cell counts. TCRdb's copy holds only in-frame clones and misses some; the assay was immunoSEQ multiplex PCR. V and J calls and clone size come straight from that table; D and trimming were deduced from the DNA. Found here are about 320,000 clones, roughly 89% of them singletons; the top ten hold approximately 5%. V shed 5 bases, J shed 3 bases, and the junction held 8 bases outside the gene matches. The CDR3 covers 16 residues. Germline V gene sequence: CDR1 MDHEN, CDR2 SYDVKM.

The receptor comes from a man aged 60-69 years who had recovered from COVID-19. The chain links TRBV28 to TRBJ1-5; 9 bases map to TRBD1. Sequencing was carried out using PBMCs or T cells enriched from blood (not recorded which). In DNA form, the CDR3 reads TGTGCCAGCAGTCCTCAGGGACAGGGCCACAATCAGCCCCAGCATTTT. Translation: CASSPQGQGHNQPQHF.